A selection of T cell receptor beta chains follows, all from one sample in a study of CD8 T cell repertoires and HIV-1 epitope variants. No antigen is known for these receptors. Sequenced by immunoSEQ multiplex PCR; TCRdb stores in-frame clones only, minus some. The sample includes 3,600 or so clones, approximately 71% seen only once; the top ten take approximately 45%. Specimen: cultured CD8+ T cells derived from PBMCs. The receptors here all came from a male donor with HIV. The conserved cysteine and the conserved F or W are not part of the CDR3 here. D genes are given only for firm matches. Expanded clones are given a class, and other clones once, few, many or no size at all.

>TRBV14|TRBJ2-5|.|.|13
ASSSRRGKRETQY
>TRBV4-1|TRBJ2-3|.|.|15
ASSQDPWGLPTDTQY
>TRBV27|TRBJ1-1|.|TRBD1|12
ASSWTGGHTEAF
>TRBV15|TRBJ2-2|.|TRBD1|10
AIDRETGELF
>TRBV7-2|TRBJ2-1|large|.|11
ASSLDGASEQF
>TRBV5-4|TRBJ2-3|.|TRBD2|15
ASSLSSRTSGSDTQY
>TRBV5-8|TRBJ1-1|.|.|10
ASSSWTREAF
>TRBV5-1|TRBJ2-1|few|.|11
ASSLGVYNEQF
>TRBV5-4|TRBJ2-3|.|.|12
ASSLDFSTDTQY
>TRBV7-2|TRBJ1-1|.|.|13
ASEGGTLMNTEAF
>TRBV15|TRBJ1-2|hyperexpanded|.|14
ATSRDRGTQVYGYT
>TRBV29-1|TRBJ1-2|.|.|9
SVVWSYGYT
>TRBV4-2|TRBJ1-2|large|TRBD1|13
ASSLGDSGRGGYT
>TRBV19|TRBJ2-3|few|TRBD2|13
ASSIKAGGGDTQY
>TRBV4-3|TRBJ2-2|.|.|14
ASSPAGVADTGELF
>TRBV18|TRBJ1-1|.|.|12
ASSPFPDNTEAF
>TRBV27|TRBJ1-2|few|TRBD1|13
ASRSGQGRDYGYT
>TRBV9|TRBJ2-5|.|TRBD2|12
ASSPHGGEETQY
>TRBV29-1|TRBJ2-7|.|TRBD1|13
SVEDPTGVAYEQY
>TRBV5-6|TRBJ1-6|.|.|17
ASSLRAGNPMPYNSPLH
>TRBV6-5|TRBJ2-3|.|.|13
ASSYRRQLGDTQY
>TRBV19|TRBJ1-1|few|TRBD1|9
AFSGGAGAF
>TRBV5-6|TRBJ2-2|once|.|9
ASSLGRELF
>TRBV4-1|TRBJ2-3|once|.|12
ASSQDVGADTQY
>TRBV4-2|TRBJ2-2|.|TRBD2|14
ASSQTAGGNTGELF
>TRBV27|TRBJ2-7|.|TRBD2|15
ASSSPGLAGDSYEQY